The rows below give T cell receptor beta chains drawn from one sample of a study of CD8 T cells in ankylosing spondylitis. TCRdb independently ran MiXCR on the 5' RACE reads; one entry per CDR3 protein. The sample records some 840,000 distinct CDR3 sequences, roughly 12% being singletons. The specimen sequenced was blood, either unsorted or a sorted T cell fraction (not recorded which). The receptors come from a male donor with ankylosing spondylitis. Each CDR3 is given without its conserved first and last residue. A D gene is named only where the DNA matches it firmly.

v_call d_call cdr3_aa
TRBV5-1 TRBD1 ASSLEGTGATDTQY
TRBV4-3 NA ASSQGTGGANTGELF
TRBV7-2 TRBD2 ASSYGLAGGREQY
TRBV7-9 NA ASSLGREYYEQY
TRBV7-6 NA ASSLGFGSGPGSEQF
TRBV4-3 NA ASSQEALSSYEQY
TRBV20-1 TRBD1 SASRQGMNSPLH
TRBV7-7 NA ASSTIGAKAF
TRBV5-1 NA ASSPASTVNYGYT
TRBV7-7 NA ASSLYGSTDTQY
TRBV5-1 NA ASELGDSTDTQY
TRBV6-1 NA ASKRRQPNSPLH
TRBV5-1 TRBD1 ASGVSGGWTEAF
TRBV5-1 NA ASSGSGATNEKLF
TRBV6-1 NA ASRQRSTNYGYT
TRBV20-1 NA SARDSSGPDTQY
TRBV10-3 NA AISEPPGAGDFEQY
TRBV12-3/TRBV12-4 NA ASSPGSKEVPLH
TRBV5-1 TRBD2 ASSSESGSYSYNEQF
TRBV6-1 NA ASEARDNSYEQY
TRBV10-3 TRBD1 AISGSLGDSQETQY
TRBV21-1 NA ASTNWEEDRASYEQY
TRBV7-3 NA ASSSDPRQPEAF
TRBV5-1 TRBD1 ASSSLTGVQETQY
TRBV6-1 NA ASSEAGPGEQY
TRBV6-2/TRBV6-3 NA ASIISGIGSYGYT
TRBV20-1 NA SARLRGVEQF